This entry describes one T cell receptor beta chain. Its antigen is undetermined. This record belongs to a study of response to subunit inactivated influenza vaccine. The study's findings and limits: A suggestion made by the authors is that each seasonal influenza vaccination recruits few new T cells.

Via MiXCR, TCRdb re-called the RT-PCR reads, giving one row per CDR3 protein. This table holds around 760,000 distinct CDR3 sequences, roughly 14% found once. The sample consisted of PBMCs from blood, taken less than 15 days before vaccination. The TCR was taken from a man aged 50-60 years who received an inactivated influenza vaccine.

The CDR3 DNA reads TGCAGCGTTGGGATCAGGGGCACAGATACGCAGTATTTT. Its protein is CSVGIRGTDTQYF. The chain carries TRBV29-1 and TRBJ2-3; the D gene is possibly TRBD1 (5 bases). The CDR3 has 13 amino acids. Between the trimmed V and J ends, which lost 4 bases and 1 base, there was a span of 9 bases. Germline CDR1 reads SQVTM; CDR2 reads ANQGSEA.